This T cell receptor (beta chain) was sequenced in a study of human CD8 memory T cell subsets. The CDR3 consists of 13 residues. Germline loops: CDR1 SGDLS, CDR2 YYNGEE. The study classified TPEX cells as CCR7+ PD-1+ TIGIT+ early memory CD8+ T cells bearing exhausted-like traits. TCR beta was sequenced from UMI-tagged 5' RACE libraries. From its re-call of the 5' RACE reads, TCRdb lists each CDR3 protein once, without DNA. Here the sample table reports around 6,500 distinct CDR3 sequences. The TCR comes from a human donor in good health. The specimen sequenced was CD8+ T cells from PBMCs. The V call is TRBV9, the J call TRBJ2-1. CDR3 sequence: CASSVVSGNEQFF.